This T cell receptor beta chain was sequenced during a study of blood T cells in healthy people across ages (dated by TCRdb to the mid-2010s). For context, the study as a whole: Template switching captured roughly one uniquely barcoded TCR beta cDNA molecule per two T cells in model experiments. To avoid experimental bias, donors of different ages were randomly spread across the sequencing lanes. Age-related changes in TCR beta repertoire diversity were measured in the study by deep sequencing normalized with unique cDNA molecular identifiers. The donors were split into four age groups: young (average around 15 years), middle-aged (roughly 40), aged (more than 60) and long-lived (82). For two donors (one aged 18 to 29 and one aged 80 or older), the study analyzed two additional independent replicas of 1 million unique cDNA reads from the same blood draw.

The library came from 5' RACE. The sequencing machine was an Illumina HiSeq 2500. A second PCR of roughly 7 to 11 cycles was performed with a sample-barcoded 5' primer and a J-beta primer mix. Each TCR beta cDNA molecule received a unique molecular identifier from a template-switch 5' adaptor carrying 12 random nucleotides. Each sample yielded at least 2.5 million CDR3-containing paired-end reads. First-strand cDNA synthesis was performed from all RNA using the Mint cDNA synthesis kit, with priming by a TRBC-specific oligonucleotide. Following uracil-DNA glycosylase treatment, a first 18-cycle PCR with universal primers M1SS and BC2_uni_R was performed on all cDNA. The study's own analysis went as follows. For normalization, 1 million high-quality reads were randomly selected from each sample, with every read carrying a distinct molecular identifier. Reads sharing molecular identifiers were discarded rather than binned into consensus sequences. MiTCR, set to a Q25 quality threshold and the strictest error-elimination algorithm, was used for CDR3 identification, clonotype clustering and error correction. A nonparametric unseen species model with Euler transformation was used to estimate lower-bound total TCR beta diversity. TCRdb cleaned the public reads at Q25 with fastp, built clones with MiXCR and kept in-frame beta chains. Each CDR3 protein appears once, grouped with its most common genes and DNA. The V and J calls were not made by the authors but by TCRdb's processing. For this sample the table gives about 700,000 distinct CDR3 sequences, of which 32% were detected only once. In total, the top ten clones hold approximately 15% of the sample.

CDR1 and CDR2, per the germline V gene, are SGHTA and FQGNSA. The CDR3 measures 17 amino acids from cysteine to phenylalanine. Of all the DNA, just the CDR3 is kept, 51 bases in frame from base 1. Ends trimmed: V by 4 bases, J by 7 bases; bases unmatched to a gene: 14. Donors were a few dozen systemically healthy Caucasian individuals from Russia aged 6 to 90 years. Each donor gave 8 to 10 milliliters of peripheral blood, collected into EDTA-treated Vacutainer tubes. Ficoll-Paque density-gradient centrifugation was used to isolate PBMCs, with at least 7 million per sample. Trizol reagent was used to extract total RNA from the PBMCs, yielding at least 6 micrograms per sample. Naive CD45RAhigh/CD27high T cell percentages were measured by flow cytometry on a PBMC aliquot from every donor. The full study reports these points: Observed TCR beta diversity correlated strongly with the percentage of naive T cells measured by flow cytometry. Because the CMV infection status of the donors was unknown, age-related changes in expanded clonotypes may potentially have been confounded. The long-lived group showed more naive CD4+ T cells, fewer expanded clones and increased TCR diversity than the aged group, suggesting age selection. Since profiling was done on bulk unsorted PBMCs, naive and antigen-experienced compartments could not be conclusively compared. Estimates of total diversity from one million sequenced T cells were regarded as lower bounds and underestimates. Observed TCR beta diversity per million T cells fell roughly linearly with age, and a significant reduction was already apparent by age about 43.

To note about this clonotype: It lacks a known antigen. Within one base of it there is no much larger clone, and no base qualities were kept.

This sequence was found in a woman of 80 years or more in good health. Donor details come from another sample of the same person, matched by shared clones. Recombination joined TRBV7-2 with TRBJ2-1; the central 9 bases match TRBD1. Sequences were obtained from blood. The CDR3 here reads CASSSLNPGQGGNEQFF. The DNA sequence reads TGTGCCAGCAGCTCACTAAACCCGGGACAGGGAGGGAATGAGCAGTTCTTC. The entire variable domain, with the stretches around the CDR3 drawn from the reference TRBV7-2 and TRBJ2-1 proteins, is GAGVSQSPSNKVTEKGKDVELRCDPISGHTALYWYRQSLGQGLEFLIYFQGNSAPDKSGLPSDRFSAERTGGSVSTLTIQRTQQEDSAVYLCASSSLNPGQGGNEQFFGPGTRLTVL.